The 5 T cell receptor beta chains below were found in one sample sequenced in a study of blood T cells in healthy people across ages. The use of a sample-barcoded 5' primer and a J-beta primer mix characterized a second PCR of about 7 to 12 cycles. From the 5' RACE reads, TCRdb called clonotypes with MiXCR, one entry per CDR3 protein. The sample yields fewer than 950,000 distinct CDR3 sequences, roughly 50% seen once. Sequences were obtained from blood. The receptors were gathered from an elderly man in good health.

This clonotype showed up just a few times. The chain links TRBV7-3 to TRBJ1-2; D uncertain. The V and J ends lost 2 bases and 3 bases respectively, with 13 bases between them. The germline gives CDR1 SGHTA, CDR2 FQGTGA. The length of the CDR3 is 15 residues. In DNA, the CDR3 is TGTGCCAGCAGCTTATTTGGGAGAGAGGACTATGGCTACACCTTC. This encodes CASSLFGREDYGYTF.

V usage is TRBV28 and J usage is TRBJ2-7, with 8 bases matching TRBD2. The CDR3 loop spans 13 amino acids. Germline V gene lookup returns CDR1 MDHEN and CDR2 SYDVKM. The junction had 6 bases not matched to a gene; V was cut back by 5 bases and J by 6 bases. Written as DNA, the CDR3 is TGTGCCAGCAGTCCCGGGGGGGCCCGCGAGCAGTACTTC. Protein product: CASSPGGAREQYF. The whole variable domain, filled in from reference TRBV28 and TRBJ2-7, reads DVKVTQSSRYLVKRTGEKVFLECVQDMDHENMFWYRQDPGLGLRLIYFSYDVKMKEKGDIPEGYSVSREKKERFSLILESASTNQTSMYLCASSPGGAREQYFGPGTRLTVT.

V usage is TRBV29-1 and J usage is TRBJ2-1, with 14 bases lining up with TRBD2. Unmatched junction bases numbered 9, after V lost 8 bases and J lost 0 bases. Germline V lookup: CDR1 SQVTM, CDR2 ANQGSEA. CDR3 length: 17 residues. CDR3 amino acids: CSSRTSGRPSSYNEQFF. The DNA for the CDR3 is TGCAGCTCCCGGACTAGCGGGAGGCCGAGCTCCTACAATGAGCAGTTCTTC.

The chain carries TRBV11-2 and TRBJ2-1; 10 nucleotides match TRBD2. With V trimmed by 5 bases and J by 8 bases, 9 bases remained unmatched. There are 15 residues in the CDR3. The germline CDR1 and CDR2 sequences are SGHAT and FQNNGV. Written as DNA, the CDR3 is TGTGCCAGCAGCCCCGGGCTAGCGGGAGATCATGAGCAGTTCTTC. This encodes CASSPGLAGDHEQFF.

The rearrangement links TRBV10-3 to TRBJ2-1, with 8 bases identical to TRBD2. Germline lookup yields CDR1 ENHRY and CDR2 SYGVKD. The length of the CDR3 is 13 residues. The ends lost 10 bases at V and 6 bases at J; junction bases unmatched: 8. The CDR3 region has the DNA TGTGCCACCGGGACTAGTAGCCGCAATGAGCAGTTCTTC. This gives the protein CATGTSSRNEQFF.